These 21 T cell receptor beta chains were all obtained from the same sample, sequenced in a study of cytomegalovirus exposure and HLA in healthy donors (dated by TCRdb to about 2017). Library creation used the immunoSEQ multiplex PCR assay. The multiplex PCR relied on a mix of 60 forward primers for TCR Vbeta segments and 13 reverse primers for TCR Jbeta segments. TCRdb retrieved this table from immuneACCESS and kept in-frame rearrangements only. Not all clones are present; in checked studies, unresolved V genes account for under half, and no reason is known for the remainder. This sample gives about 120,000 clones in total; about four fifths of them show up just once. The ten largest make up around 1.5% of the sample. The sequencing input was PBMCs. Source of these receptors: a woman younger than 30 in good health and CMV-seronegative.

This rearrangement joins TRBV6-5 to TRBJ1-5; 7 nucleotides align to TRBD1. The J segment lost 7 bases and the V segment lost 5 bases, leaving 5 bases of the junction unmatched. Germline V gene lookup returns CDR1 MNHEY and CDR2 SVGAGI. The CDR3 covers 13 residues. The CDR3 here is CASSDRVRQPQHF. As DNA, the CDR3 is TGTGCCAGCAGTGACAGGGTGCGACAGCCCCAGCATTTT.

V gene TRBV19 combines with J gene TRBJ1-1; the D gene is possibly TRBD1 (6 bases). This CDR3 is built from 13 residues. The V gene's germline CDR1 is LNHDA and CDR2 SQIVND (reference sequence). V gave up 7 bases and J gave up 5 bases, with 14 bases separating them. CDR3 loop: CASIGTLRTEAFF. In DNA form, the CDR3 reads TGTGCCAGTATTGGGACACTGAGAACTGAAGCTTTCTTT.

The gene calls are TRBV5-1 and TRBJ1-1; possible D gene TRBD1, 5 bases. V lost 7 bases to trimming and J lost 7 bases, with 17 bases between them. The CDR3 length is 13 residues. Germline-derived CDR1 and CDR2 are SGHRS and YFSETQ. The CDR3 nucleotides are TGCGCCAGCCGCCTGGGACTTTCTAATGAAGCTTTCTTT. It translates to CASRLGLSNEAFF. The complete variable domain, with remaining parts taken from reference TRBV5-1 and TRBJ1-1, reads KAGVTQTPRYLIKTRGQQVTLSCSPISGHRSVSWYQQTPGQGLQFLFEYFSETQRNKGNFPGRFSGRQFSNSRSEMNVSTLELGDSALYLCASRLGLSNEAFFGQGTRLTVV.

V gene TRBV14 combines with J gene TRBJ1-4; 9 bases line up with TRBD1. CDR1 is SGHDN, CDR2 FVKESK, per germline. V lost 4 bases and J lost 13; bases outside the gene matches: 7. This CDR3 is 13 amino acids long. CDR3 bases: TGTGCCAGCAGCCCTCGGACAGGGGTCTTACTGTTTTTT. Amino acids: CASSPRTGVLLFF.

This clone was observed once. This chain joins TRBV27 and TRBJ1-2; no clear D. Deletions cut 7 bases from V and 0 bases from J, with 18 bases between. The germline V gene has CDR1 MNHEY and CDR2 SMNVEV (reference sequence). The CDR3 length is 16 residues. CDR3 residues: CASTRRSQGANYGYTF. CDR3 in DNA: TGTGCCAGCACCCGGCGGTCACAAGGAGCTAACTATGGCTACACCTTC.

This chain uses TRBV23-1 with TRBJ1-6; no firm D call. TRBV23-1 is designated an ORF whose function remains uncertain. This CDR3 region has 15 residues. Trimming shortened V by 10 bases and J by 7 bases, and 20 bases separated the two germline ends. The CDR3 here is CATPQRGSGNSPLHF. The CDR3 DNA is TGCGCCACTCCACAACGAGGATCGGGGAATTCACCCCTCCACTTT.

The V gene is TRBV13, the J gene TRBJ2-7; 7 positions match TRBD2. This CDR3 region has 17 residues. Germline assignment: CDR1 PRHDT and CDR2 FYEKMQ (reference sequence). J gave up 2 bases and V 3 bases, and 13 bases lay outside the gene matches. The CDR3 is CASSFETHTGGPYEQYF. DNA of the CDR3: TGTGCCAGCAGCTTCGAGACCCATACGGGAGGCCCCTACGAGCAGTACTTC.

The V call is TRBV6-5, the J call TRBJ1-5, with 8 bases lining up with TRBD1. The V and J ends lost 6 bases and 0 bases, in that order; junction bases with no gene match: 4. Germline lookup yields CDR1 MNHEY and CDR2 SVGAGI. The CDR3 has 15 amino acids. The CDR3, as DNA: TGTGCCAGCAGCCAGACAGGGGATAGCAATCAGCCCCAGCATTTT. Translating it yields CASSQTGDSNQPQHF.

The chain links TRBV6-1 to TRBJ2-1, with D uncertain. The CDR3 has 13 amino acids. The germline V and J ends were trimmed by 3 bases and 3 bases, with 6 bases remaining between them. The germline CDR1 and CDR2 sequences are MNHNS and SASEGT. The CDR3 DNA follows: TGTGCCAGCAGTGAGCAGGACTACAATGAGCAGTTCTTC. Its protein is CASSEQDYNEQFF.

This clone was found once. The J gene is TRBJ1-1, the V gene TRBV5-1; TRBD1 matches at 9 bases. The ends lost 5 bases at V and 5 bases at J; junction bases unmatched: 7. The CDR3 runs 14 residues. The germline V gene has CDR1 SGHRS and CDR2 YFSETQ. Here the CDR3 DNA reads TGCGCCAGCAGTGGGACAGGGATGGGTACTGAAGCTTTCTTT. This gives the protein CASSGTGMGTEAFF.

The chain links TRBV7-9 to TRBJ2-7; TRBD1 matches 9 bases. The CDR3 runs 17 residues. Germline assignment: CDR1 SEHNR and CDR2 FQNEAQ (reference sequence). The ends lost 4 bases at V and 7 bases at J; junction bases unmatched: 17. CDR3 residues: CASSYSDPGTGLWEQYF. Here the CDR3 DNA reads TGTGCCAGCAGCTACTCAGACCCCGGGACAGGGTTGTGGGAGCAGTACTTC. The complete variable domain, with remaining parts taken from reference TRBV7-9 and TRBJ2-7, reads DTGVSQNPRHKITKRGQNVTFRCDPISEHNRLYWYRQTLGQGPEFLTYFQNEAQLEKSRLLSDRFSAERPKGSFSTLEIQRTEQGDSAMYLCASSYSDPGTGLWEQYFGPGTRLTVT.

The V and J genes are TRBV7-2 and TRBJ2-7, with 7 bases lining up with TRBD1. J gave up 4 bases and V 5 bases, and 5 bases lay outside the gene matches. Germline V gene data show CDR1 as SGHTA and CDR2 as FQGNSA. This CDR3 is 13 amino acids long. The CDR3 reads CASSEGQFYEQYF. DNA of the CDR3: TGTGCCAGCAGCGAGGGACAGTTTTACGAGCAGTACTTC.

This sequence joins TRBV29-1 and TRBJ2-6; no firm D call. The germline V and J ends were trimmed by 1 base and 0 bases, with 7 bases remaining between them. Germline lookup yields CDR1 SQVTM and CDR2 ANQGSEA. This CDR3 comprises 15 residues. The CDR3 reads CSVEVVNSGANVLTF. For the CDR3, the DNA is TGCAGCGTTGAAGTTGTTAACTCTGGGGCCAACGTCCTGACTTTC.

In regard to this clone: The junction shows a germline mismatch at one end, possibly a read error. J is TRBJ2-2 and V is TRBV7-7, with D possibly matching TRBD1 (5 bases). CDR1 and CDR2 (germline): SSHAT, FNYEAQ (reference sequence). CDR3 length: 15 amino acids. The DNA of the CDR3 is TGTGCTAGCAGCTTAGGGGTCAGGGCTGCCGGGGAGCTGTTTTTT. It encodes CASSLGVRAAGELFF.

V and J are TRBV25-1 and TRBJ2-1; D ambiguous. The CDR3 covers 11 residues. Per germline, CDR1 MGHDK and CDR2 SYGVNS. With 5 bases removed from V and 4 bases from J, the gap between germline ends came to 3 bases. The CDR3 DNA sequence: TGTGCCAGCAGTCCTTACAATGAGCAGTTCTTC. It codes for CASSPYNEQFF. Based on the CDR3 plus reference TRBV25-1 and TRBJ2-1, the full variable domain is EADIYQTPRYLVIGTGKKITLECSQTMGHDKMYWYQQDPGMELHLIHYSYGVNSTEKGDLSSESTVSRIRTEHFPLTLESARPSHTSQYLCASSPYNEQFFGPGTRLTVL.

The CDR3, as DNA: TGTGCCAGTAGTGTAGCGGACAGCTACGAGCAGTACTTC. As protein: CASSVADSYEQYF. The chain joins TRBV19 to TRBJ2-7; D possibly matches TRBD1 or TRBD2 (6 bases each). This CDR3 has 13 amino acids. V lost 5 bases to trimming and J lost 3 bases, with 11 bases between them. Looked up from germline, CDR1 is LNHDA and CDR2 is SQIVND (reference sequence).

The V and J genes are TRBV5-4 and TRBJ2-1; D uncertain. The CDR3 totals 14 residues. V was clipped by 1 base and J by 8 bases, with 13 bases between them. Germline loops: CDR1 SGHNT, CDR2 YYREEE (reference sequence). The CDR3 coding sequence is TGTGCCAGCAGCTTGTCGGTTCTAGGCGATGAGCAGTTCTTC. Its translation: CASSLSVLGDEQFF.

CDR3: CASSRFWVAGPNTGELFF. In DNA, the CDR3 is TGTGCCAGCAGTCGGTTCTGGGTAGCGGGACCGAACACCGGGGAGCTGTTTTTT. The V and J genes are TRBV11-2 and TRBJ2-2; TRBD2 aligns across 8 bases. CDR1 is SGHAT, CDR2 FQNNGV, per germline. The length of the CDR3 is 18 residues. V gave up 6 bases and J gave up 0 bases; unmatched junction bases: 12.

This clone was found once. The junction does not match germline at one end; this may be a read error. The sample has other DNA sequences that encode this CDR3 too. The genes are TRBV4-1 and TRBJ2-7; a weak D match, TRBD2 (6 bases). CDR3 size: 14 residues. In germline, CDR1 is MGHRA, CDR2 YSYEKL. The CDR3 DNA follows: TGCGCCAGCAGCCAAGGGGGAGGCCCCTACGAGCAGTACTTT. Protein product: CASSQGGGPYEQYF.

V gene TRBV7-9 combines with J gene TRBJ1-1; TRBD1 matches at 7 bases. Per the germline V gene, CDR1 is SEHNR and CDR2 is FQNEAQ (reference sequence). J was trimmed by 0 bases and V by 5 bases; bases with no gene match: 6. This CDR3 has 15 residues. CDR3 in DNA: TGTGCCAGCAGCAAGTTGGGACAGATGAACACTGAAGCTTTCTTT. Protein sequence: CASSKLGQMNTEAFF.

The V and J genes are TRBV19 and TRBJ1-2; D is unresolved. Trimming took 6 bases from V and 4 from J, leaving 12 bases between them. Germline CDR1 and CDR2: LNHDA and SQIVND (reference sequence). This CDR3 comprises 13 residues. The CDR3 DNA follows: TGTGCCAGTAGCTCAAAACGGGGCTATGGCTACACCTTC. Protein: CASSSKRGYGYTF.